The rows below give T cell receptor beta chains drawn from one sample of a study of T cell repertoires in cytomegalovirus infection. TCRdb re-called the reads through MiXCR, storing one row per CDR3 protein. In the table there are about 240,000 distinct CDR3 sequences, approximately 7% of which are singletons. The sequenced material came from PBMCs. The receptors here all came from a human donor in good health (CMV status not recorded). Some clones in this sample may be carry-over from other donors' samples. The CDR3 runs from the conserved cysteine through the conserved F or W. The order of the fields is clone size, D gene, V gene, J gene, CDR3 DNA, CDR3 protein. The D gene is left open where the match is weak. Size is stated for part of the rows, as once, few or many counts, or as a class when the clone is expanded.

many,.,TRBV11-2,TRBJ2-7,TGTGCCAGCAGCCCCGACAGGATAGGTCACGAGCAGTACTTC,CASSPDRIGHEQYF
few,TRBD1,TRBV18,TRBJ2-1,TGTGCCAGCTCACCAGAGACAGGGGTTGTCAATGAGCAGTTCTTC,CASSPETGVVNEQFF
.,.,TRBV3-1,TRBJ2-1,TGTGCCAGCAGCCAGACGGACCTGTACAATGAGCAGTTCTTC,CASSQTDLYNEQFF
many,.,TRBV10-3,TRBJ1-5,TGTGCCATCAGTGAGTATAAGGGACTCGGAAACAATCAGCCCCAGCATTTT,CAISEYKGLGNNQPQHF
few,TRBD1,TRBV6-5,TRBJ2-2,TGTGCCAGCAGTACGCCCGGGACAGGGAACACCGGGGAGCTGTTTTTT,CASSTPGTGNTGELFF
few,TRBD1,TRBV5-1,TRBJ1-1,TGCGCCAGCAGCCCCGGGACAGGGGCTATGAACACTGAAGCTTTCTTT,CASSPGTGAMNTEAFF
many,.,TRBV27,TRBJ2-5,TGTGCCAGCAACATAGGGGGGAGTTCAGAGACCCAGTACTTC,CASNIGGSSETQYF
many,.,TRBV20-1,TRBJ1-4,TGCAGTGCCAAAAGAGGGACGGTGGATAATGAAAAACTGTTTTTT,CSAKRGTVDNEKLFF
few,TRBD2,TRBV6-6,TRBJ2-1,TGTGCCAGCAGTTACTGGCCCAGCGGGGGATCCTCCTACAATGAGCAGTTCTTC,CASSYWPSGGSSYNEQFF
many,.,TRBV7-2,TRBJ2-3,TGTGCCAGCAGCTCGAGGTTGACCCAACTACCCGGCACAGATACGCAGTATTTT,CASSSRLTQLPGTDTQYF
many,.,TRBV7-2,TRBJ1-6,TGTGCCAGCAGCTTAGTCGAGGACTATTCACCCCTCCACTTT,CASSLVEDYSPLHF
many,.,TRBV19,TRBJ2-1,TGTGCCAGTAGTATCCGAGATGAGCAGTTCTTC,CASSIRDEQFF
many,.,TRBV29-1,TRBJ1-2,TGCAGCGCTGAGGGCAGGGACGGCCGATTAAGCTATGGCTACACCTTC,CSAEGRDGRLSYGYTF
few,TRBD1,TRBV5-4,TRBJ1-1,TGTGCCAGCAGGCAGGGACAGCACACTGAAGCTTTCTTT,CASRQGQHTEAFF
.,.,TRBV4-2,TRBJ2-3,TGTGCCAGCAGATCCCTACGGACGGGCACAGATACGCAGTATTTT,CASRSLRTGTDTQYF
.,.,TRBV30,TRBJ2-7,TGTGCCTGGAGTGCGGTCGGAGGGTCCCACGAGCAGTACTTC,CAWSAVGGSHEQYF
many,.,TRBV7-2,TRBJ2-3,TGTGCCAGCAGCAGGACGGAGAGCACAGATACGCAGTATTTT,CASSRTESTDTQYF
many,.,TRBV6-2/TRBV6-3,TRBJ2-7,TGTGCCAGCAGCCACAGAACCCCGAGGGAGCAGTACTTC,CASSHRTPREQYF
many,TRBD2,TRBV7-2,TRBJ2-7,TGTGCCAGCAGCTTAACAAGCGGGGGTTGGAACGAGCAGTACTTC,CASSLTSGGWNEQYF
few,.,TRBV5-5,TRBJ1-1,TGTGCCAGCAGAAAGGACCTGAACACTGAAGCTTTCTTT,CASRKDLNTEAFF
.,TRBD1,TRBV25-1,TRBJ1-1,TGTGCCAGCAGTGGCGGACAGGGAAGAGCTTTCTTT,CASSGGQGRAFF
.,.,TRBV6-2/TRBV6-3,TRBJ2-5,TGTGCCATTAGGACCCAGCAGGAGACCCAGTACTTC,CAIRTQQETQYF
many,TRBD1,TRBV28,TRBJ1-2,TGTGCCAGCATAGGGGGCATAAGCTACTATGGCTACACCTTC,CASIGGISYYGYTF
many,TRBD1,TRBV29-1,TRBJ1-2,TGCAGCGTGACCTCGACAGGGGAGCGATACACCTTC,CSVTSTGERYTF
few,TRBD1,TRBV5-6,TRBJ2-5,TGTGCCAGCACCAACGGCAGGGGGCGGCAAGAGACCCAGTACTTC,CASTNGRGRQETQYF
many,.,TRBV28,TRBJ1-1,TGTGCCAGCAGTTTTTTTTCTAAGGGGACTGAAGCTTTCTTT,CASSFFSKGTEAFF
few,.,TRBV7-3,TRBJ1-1,TGTGCCAGCAGCTTAGGGGGGGCTCGCACTGAAGCTTTCTTT,CASSLGGARTEAFF
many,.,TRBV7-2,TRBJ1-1,TGTGCCAGCAGCCCCGACGGGTGGAGTGAAGCTTTCTTT,CASSPDGWSEAFF
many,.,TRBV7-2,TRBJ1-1,TGTGCCAGCAGCTTAGGAGTCACTGAAGCTTTCTTT,CASSLGVTEAFF
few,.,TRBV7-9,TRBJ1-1,TGTGCCAGCAGCTCCCCCCTTGACAGATCTGAAGCTTTCTTT,CASSSPLDRSEAFF
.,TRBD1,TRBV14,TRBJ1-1,TGTGCCAGCAGCCGTCGGGGGACAGGGGGTATGAACACTGAAGCTTTCTTT,CASSRRGTGGMNTEAFF
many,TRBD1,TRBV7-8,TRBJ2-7,TGTGCCAGCAGCTTAGTGGTACAGGGGGCCTACGAGCAGTACTTC,CASSLVVQGAYEQYF
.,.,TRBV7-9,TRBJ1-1,TGTGCCAGCAGCGCCAGGGAGCGGACTGAAGCTTTCTTT,CASSARERTEAFF
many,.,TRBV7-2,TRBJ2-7,TGTGCCAGCAGCTCCCCCGGCCCCAAGGCCTACGAGCAGTACTTC,CASSSPGPKAYEQYF
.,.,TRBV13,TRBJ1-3,TGTGCCAGCAGCTTAGACTTGGGTTGGAACTCTGGAAACACCATATATTTT,CASSLDLGWNSGNTIYF
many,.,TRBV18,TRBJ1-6,TGTGCCAGCACGCGACAGAATTCACCCCTCCACTTT,CASTRQNSPLHF
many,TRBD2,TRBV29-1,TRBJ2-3,TGCAGCGTCGGACTAGCGGGGGCTACTAGCACAGATACGCAGTATTTT,CSVGLAGATSTDTQYF
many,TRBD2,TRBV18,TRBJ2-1,TGTGCCAGCTCACCGAGACTAGCGGCGTATGATGAGCAGTTCTTC,CASSPRLAAYDEQFF
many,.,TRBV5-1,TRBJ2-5,TGCGCCAGCAGCCTTACCGTTAGTGCGGAGACCCAGTACTTC,CASSLTVSAETQYF
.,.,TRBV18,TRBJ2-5,TGTGCCAGCTCACCCTCTTCGGGCCTCCAAGAGACCCAGTACTTC,CASSPSSGLQETQYF
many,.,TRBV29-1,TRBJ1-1,TGCAGCGTTGAAGGCAGGTCTGAAGCTTTCTTT,CSVEGRSEAFF
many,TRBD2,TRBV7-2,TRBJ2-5,TGTGCCAGCAGCTTGAGGGGACTAGCGGGGGGGCCTGGGGAGACCCAGTACTTC,CASSLRGLAGGPGETQYF
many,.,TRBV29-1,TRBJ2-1,TGCAGCGTTGAAGATCTGGGGCTAGGAGTCTACAATGAGCAGTTCTTC,CSVEDLGLGVYNEQFF
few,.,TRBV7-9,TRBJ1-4,TGTGCCAGCAGCCCATACTTCGGGGCAACTAATGAAAAACTGTTTTTT,CASSPYFGATNEKLFF
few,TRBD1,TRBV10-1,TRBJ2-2,TGCGCCAGCAGTGAGCCGAGGACAGGGGCGAACACCGGGGAGCTGTTTTTT,CASSEPRTGANTGELFF
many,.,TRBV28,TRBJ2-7,TGTGCCAGCCACCGAGGGGGACTAACAACCTACGAGCAGTACTTC,CASHRGGLTTYEQYF
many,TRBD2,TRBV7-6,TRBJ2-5,TGTGCCAGCAGCCATGGGGGGGGAGAGACCCAGTACTTC,CASSHGGGETQYF
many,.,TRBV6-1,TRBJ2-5,TGTGCCAGCAGTGAAGTCGAGACCCAGTACTTC,CASSEVETQYF
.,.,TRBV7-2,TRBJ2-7,TGTGCCAGCAGCCAAGGGTTGGGCTCCTACGAGCAGTACTTC,CASSQGLGSYEQYF
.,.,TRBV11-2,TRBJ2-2,TGTGCCAGCAGCTTAGGCGAGGGGCGAATCACCGGGGAGCTGTTTTTT,CASSLGEGRITGELFF
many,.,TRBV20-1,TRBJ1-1,TGCAGTGCTAGATCACAGGCTAACACTGAAGCTTTCTTT,CSARSQANTEAFF
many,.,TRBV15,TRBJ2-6,TGTGCCACCAGCAGAGAGGGGCTTGGGGCCAACGTCCTGACTTTC,CATSREGLGANVLTF
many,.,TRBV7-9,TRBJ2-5,TGTGCCAGCAGCTTAGGGGGAGAAAAGACCCAGTACTTC,CASSLGGEKTQYF